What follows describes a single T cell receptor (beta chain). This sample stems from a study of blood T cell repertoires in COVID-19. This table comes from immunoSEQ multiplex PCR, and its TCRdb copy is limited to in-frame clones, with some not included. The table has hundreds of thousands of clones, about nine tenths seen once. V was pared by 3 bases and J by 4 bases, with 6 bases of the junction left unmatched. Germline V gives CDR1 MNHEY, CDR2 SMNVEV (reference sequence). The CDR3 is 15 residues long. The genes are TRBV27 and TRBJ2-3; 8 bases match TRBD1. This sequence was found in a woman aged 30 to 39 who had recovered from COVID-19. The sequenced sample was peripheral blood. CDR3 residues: CASSLDRVLPDTQYF. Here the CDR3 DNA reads TGTGCCAGCAGTTTGGACAGGGTCCTACCAGATACGCAGTATTTT.